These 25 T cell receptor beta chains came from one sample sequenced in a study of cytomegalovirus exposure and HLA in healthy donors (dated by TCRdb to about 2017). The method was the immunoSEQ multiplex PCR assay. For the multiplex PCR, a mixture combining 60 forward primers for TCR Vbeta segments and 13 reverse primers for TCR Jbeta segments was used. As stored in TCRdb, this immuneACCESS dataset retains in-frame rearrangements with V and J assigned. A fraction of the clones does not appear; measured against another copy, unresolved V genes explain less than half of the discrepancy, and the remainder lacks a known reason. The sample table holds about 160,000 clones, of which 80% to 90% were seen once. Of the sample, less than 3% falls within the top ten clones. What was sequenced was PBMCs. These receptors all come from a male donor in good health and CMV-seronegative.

The CDR3 DNA reads as TGCGCCAGCAGCCAAGCGGGACAGGGGCACGGGGAGCTGTTTTTT. Its protein is CASSQAGQGHGELFF. The genes are TRBV4-3 and TRBJ2-2; TRBD1 agrees at 10 bases. The CDR3 is 15 residues long. J was trimmed by 7 bases and V by 1 base; bases with no gene match: 3. CDR1 and CDR2 from the germline V gene are LGHNA and YSLEER.

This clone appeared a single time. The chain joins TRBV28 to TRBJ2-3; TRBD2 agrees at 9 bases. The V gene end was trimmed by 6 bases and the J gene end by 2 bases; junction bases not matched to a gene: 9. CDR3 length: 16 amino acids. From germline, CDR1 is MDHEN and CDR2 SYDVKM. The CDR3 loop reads CASSASGEEPTDTQYF. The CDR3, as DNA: TGTGCCAGCAGCGCTAGCGGGGAAGAGCCCACAGATACGCAGTATTTT. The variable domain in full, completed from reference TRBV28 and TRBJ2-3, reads DVKVTQSSRYLVKRTGEKVFLECVQDMDHENMFWYRQDPGLGLRLIYFSYDVKMKEKGDIPEGYSVSREKKERFSLILESASTNQTSMYLCASSASGEEPTDTQYFGPGTRLTVL.

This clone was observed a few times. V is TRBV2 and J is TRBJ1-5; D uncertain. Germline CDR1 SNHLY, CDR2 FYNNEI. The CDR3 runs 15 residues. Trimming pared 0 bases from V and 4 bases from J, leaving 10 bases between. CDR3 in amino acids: CASSEALGRNQPQHF. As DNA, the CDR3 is TGTGCCAGCAGTGAAGCGCTTGGCAGAAATCAGCCCCAGCATTTT.

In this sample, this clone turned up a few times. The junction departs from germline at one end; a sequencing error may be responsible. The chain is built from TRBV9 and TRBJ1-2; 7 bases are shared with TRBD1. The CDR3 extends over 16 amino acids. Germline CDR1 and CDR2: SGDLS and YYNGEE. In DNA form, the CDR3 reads TGTGCCAGCAGCGTTGAGGGGGCGGCCACCAACTATGGCTACCCCTTC. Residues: CASSVEGAATNYGYPF.

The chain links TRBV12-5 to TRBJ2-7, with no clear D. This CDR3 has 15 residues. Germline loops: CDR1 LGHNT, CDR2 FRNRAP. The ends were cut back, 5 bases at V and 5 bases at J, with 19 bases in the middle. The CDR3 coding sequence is TGTGCTAGTGGTCTCCGTCTACCCATTACCCACGAGCAGTACTTC. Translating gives CASGLRLPITHEQYF.

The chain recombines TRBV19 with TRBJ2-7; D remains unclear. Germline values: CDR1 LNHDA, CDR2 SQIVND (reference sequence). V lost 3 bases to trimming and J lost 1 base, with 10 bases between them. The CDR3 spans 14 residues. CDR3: CASSIGRASYEQYF. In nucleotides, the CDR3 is TGTGCCAGTAGTATTGGGCGAGCTTCCTACGAGCAGTACTTC.

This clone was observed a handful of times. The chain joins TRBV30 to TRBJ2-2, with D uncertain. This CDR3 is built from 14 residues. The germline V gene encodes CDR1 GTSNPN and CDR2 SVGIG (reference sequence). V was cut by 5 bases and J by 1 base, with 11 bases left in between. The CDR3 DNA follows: TGTGCCTGGCAATACGGGTGGAACACCGGGGAGCTGTTTTTT. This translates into CAWQYGWNTGELFF.

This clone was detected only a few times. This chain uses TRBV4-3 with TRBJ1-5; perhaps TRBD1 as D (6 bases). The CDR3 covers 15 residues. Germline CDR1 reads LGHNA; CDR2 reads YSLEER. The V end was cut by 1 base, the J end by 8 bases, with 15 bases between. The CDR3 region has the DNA TGCGCCAGCAGCCAAGCCCACAGGGTTCAGGAGCCCCAGCATTTT. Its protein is CASSQAHRVQEPQHF.

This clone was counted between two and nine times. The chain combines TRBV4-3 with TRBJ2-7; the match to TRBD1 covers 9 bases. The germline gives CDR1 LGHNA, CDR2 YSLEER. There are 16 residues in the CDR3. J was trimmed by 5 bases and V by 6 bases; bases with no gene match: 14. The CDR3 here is CASRAKLGQGYHEQYF. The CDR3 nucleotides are TGCGCCAGCAGGGCTAAATTGGGACAGGGATATCACGAGCAGTACTTC.

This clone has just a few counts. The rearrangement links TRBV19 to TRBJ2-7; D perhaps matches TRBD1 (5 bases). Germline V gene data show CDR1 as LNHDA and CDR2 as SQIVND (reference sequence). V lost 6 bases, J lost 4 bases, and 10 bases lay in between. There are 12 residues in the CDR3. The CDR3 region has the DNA TGTGCCAGTAGCCGAGACAGTTACGAGCAGTACTTC. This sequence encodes CASSRDSYEQYF. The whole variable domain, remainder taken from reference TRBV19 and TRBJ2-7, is DGGITQSPKYLFRKEGQNVTLSCEQNLNHDAMYWYRQDPGQGLRLIYYSQIVNDFQKGDIAEGYSVSREKKESFPLTVTSAQKNPTAFYLCASSRDSYEQYFGPGTRLTVT.

The CDR3, as DNA: TGTGCCAGCAGCTCCAAGAGTTCCTACGAGCAGTACTTC. It yields the protein CASSSKSSYEQYF. The chain has TRBV11-3 and TRBJ2-7, with D unclear. The CDR3 is made up of 13 amino acids. CDR1 and CDR2 (germline): SGHNT, YENEEA. Trimming took 4 bases from V and 1 from J, leaving 8 bases between them.

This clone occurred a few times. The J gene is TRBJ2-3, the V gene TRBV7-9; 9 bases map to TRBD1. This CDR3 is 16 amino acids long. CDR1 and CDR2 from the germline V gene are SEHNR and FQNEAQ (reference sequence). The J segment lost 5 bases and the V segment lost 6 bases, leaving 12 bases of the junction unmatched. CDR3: CASSHPAGQGLDTQYF. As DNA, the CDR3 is TGTGCCAGCAGTCACCCGGCGGGACAGGGATTAGATACGCAGTATTTT.

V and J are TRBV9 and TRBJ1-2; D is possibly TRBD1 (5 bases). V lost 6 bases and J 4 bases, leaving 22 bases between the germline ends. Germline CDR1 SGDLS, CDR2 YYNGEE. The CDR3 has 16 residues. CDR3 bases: TGTGCCAGCACCCGTGAGAACAGGCCAAGTAGCTATGGCTACACCTTC. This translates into CASTRENRPSSYGYTF. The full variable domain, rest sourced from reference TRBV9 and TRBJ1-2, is DSGVTQTPKHLITATGQRVTLRCSPRSGDLSVYWYQQSLDQGLQFLIQYYNGEERAKGNILERFSAQQFPDLHSELNLSSLELGDSALYFCASTRENRPSSYGYTFGSGTRLTVV.

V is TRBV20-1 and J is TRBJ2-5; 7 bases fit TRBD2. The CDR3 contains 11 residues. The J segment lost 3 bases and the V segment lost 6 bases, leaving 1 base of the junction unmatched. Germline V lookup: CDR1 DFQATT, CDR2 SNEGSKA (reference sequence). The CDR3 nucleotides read TGCAGTGCCGCGGGGGAAGAGACCCAGTACTTC. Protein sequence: CSAAGEETQYF.

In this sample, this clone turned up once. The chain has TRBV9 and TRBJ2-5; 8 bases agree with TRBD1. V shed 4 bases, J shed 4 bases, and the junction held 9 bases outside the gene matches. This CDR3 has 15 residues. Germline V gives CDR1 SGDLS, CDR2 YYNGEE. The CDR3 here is CASSLQTGVGETQYF. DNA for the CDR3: TGTGCCAGCAGCCTCCAGACAGGGGTGGGAGAGACCCAGTACTTC.

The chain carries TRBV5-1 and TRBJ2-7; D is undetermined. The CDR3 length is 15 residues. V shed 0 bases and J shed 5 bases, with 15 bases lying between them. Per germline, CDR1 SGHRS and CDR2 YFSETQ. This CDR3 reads CASSLVVFDRDEQYF. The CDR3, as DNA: TGCGCCAGCAGCTTGGTTGTCTTTGACCGGGACGAGCAGTACTTC. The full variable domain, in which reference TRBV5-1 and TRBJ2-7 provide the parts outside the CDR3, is KAGVTQTPRYLIKTRGQQVTLSCSPISGHRSVSWYQQTPGQGLQFLFEYFSETQRNKGNFPGRFSGRQFSNSRSEMNVSTLELGDSALYLCASSLVVFDRDEQYFGPGTRLTVT.

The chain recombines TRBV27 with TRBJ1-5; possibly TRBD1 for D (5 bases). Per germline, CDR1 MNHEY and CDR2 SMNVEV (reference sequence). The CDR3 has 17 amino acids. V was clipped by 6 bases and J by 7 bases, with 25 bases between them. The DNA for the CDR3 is TGTGCCAGCAGCACCCCCCGCAGCGGGCCGGGGACCCAGCCCCAGCATTTT. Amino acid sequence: CASSTPRSGPGTQPQHF.

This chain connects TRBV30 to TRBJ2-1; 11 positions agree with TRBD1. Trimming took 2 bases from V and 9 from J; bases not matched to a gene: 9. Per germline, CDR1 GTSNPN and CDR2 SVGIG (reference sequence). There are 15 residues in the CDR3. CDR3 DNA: TGTGCCTGGAGTCAGGACAGGGGGCATCGGGGTGAGCAGTTCTTC. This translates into CAWSQDRGHRGEQFF.

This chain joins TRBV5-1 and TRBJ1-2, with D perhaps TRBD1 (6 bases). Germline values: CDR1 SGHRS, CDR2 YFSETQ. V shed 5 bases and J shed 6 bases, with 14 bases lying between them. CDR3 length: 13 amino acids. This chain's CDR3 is CASRPGQQNGYTF. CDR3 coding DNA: TGCGCCAGCAGACCGGGACAACAGAATGGCTACACCTTC.

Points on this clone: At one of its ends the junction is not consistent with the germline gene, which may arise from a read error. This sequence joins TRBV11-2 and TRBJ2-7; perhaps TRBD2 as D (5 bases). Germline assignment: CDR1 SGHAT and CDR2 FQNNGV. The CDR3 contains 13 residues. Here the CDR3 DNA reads TGTGCCAGCAGCTCGGAGGTTGACCTACCCCCTCACTTC. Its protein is CASSSEVDLPPHF.

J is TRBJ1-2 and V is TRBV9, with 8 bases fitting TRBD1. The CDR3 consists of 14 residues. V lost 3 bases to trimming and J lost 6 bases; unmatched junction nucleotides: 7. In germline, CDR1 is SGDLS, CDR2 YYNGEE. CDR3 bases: TGTGCCAGCAGCGCGCAGGGGGCGCAGGATGGCTACACCTTC. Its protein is CASSAQGAQDGYTF.

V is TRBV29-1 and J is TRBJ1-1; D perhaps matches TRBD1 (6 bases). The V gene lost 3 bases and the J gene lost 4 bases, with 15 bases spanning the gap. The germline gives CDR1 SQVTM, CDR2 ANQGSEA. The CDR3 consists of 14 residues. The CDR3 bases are TGCAGCGTTGATTCTCTCGCAGGGGTCACTGAAGCTTTCTTT. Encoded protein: CSVDSLAGVTEAFF.

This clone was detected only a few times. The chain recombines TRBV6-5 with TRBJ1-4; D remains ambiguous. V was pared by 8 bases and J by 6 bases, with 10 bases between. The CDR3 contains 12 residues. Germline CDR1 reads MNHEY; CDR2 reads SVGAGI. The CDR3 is CASLGSDEKLFF. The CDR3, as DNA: TGTGCCAGCCTTGGTAGTGATGAAAAACTGTTTTTT.

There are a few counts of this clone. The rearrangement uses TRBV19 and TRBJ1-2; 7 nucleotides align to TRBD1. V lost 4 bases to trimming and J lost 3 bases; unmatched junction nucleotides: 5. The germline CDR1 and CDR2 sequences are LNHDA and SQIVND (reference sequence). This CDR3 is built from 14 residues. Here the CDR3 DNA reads TGTGCCAGTAGTAGAAGGGGGCGCGACTATGGCTACACCTTC. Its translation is CASSRRGRDYGYTF.

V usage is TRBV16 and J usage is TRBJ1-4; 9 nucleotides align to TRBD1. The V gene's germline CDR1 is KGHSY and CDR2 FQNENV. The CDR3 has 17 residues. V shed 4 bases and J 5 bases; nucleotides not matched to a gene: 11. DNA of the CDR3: TGTGCCAGCAGCCCACTCGTCACCGGGACAGGGAATGAAAAACTGTTTTTT. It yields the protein CASSPLVTGTGNEKLFF.